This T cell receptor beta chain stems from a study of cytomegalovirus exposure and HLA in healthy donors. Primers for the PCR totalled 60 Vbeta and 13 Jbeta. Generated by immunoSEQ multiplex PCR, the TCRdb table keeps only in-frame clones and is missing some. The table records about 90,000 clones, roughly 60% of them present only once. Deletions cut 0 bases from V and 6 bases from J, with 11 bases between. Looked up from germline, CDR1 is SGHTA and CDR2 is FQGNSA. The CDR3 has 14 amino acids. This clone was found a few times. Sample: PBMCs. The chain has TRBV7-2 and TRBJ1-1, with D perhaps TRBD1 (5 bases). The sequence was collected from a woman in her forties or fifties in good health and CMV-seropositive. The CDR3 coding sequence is TGTGCCAGCAGCTTAGCTAAGGGGAGGGCTGAAGCTTTCTTT. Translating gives CASSLAKGRAEAFF.